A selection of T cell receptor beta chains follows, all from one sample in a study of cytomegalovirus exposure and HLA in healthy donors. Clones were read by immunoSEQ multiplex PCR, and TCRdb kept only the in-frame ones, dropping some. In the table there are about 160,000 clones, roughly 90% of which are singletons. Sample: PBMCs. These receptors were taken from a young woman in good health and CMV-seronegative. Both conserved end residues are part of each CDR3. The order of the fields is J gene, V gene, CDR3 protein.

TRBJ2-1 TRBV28 CASSSGTTVNEQFF
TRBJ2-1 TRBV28 CASRIQGTYNEQFF
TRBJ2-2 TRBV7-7 CASSPRTGTGELFF
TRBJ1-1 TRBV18 CASSPAQGTEAFF
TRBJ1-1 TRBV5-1 CASSPDRENTEAFF
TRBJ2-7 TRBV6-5 CASSRPGDLSYEQYF
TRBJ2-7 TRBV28 CASRQGPPYEQYF
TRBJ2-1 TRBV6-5 CASSVLPYNEQFF
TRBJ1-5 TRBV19 CASSIRTGNQPQHF
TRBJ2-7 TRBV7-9 CASSLREQYF
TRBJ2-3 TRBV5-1 CASSSGGLSGGLTDTQYF
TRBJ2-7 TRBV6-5 CASSYSRTGGPYEQYF
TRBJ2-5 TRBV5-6 CASSLGGVQETQYF
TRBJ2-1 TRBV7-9 CASSSSTGSSYNEQFF
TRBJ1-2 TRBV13 CASSLGRDYGYTF
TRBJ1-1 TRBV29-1 CSVWEAGPHSFF
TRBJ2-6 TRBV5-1 CASSLVTVGANVLTF
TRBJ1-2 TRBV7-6 CASSNTGFYGYTF
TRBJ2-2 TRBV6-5 CASSYTGQGATGELFF
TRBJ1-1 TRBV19 CASSMDVETEAFF
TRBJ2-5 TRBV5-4 CASSLELAEETQYF
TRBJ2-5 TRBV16 CASSQFAGGQETQYF
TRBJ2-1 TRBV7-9 CASSNPRTGNNEQFF
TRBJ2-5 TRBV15 CATSRVWEGRGETQYF
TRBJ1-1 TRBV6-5 CASSYGGQPWGAFF
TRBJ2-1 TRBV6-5 CASTHQGAYNEQFF
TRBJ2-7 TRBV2 CASSGQGSSYEQYF
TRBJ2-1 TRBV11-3 CASSLGGTGSYNEQFF
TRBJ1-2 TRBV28 CASSRPRDRNYGYTF
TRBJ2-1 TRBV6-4 CASSGKERPNEQFF
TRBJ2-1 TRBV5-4 CASSLGGRLRVEQFF
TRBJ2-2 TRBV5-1 CASYRRPLNTGELFF
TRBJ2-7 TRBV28 CASTAGSSYEQYF
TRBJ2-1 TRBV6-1 CASSAGPRGEQFF
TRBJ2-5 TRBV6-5 CASSSNSKETQYF
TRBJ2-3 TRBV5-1 CASSLDSSTDTQYF
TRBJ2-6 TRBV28 CASSRGGGANVLTF
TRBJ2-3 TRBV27 CASSPPRGDTQYF
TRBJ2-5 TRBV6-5 CASSYRREETQYF
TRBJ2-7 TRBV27 CASSFRGGSRGRQYF
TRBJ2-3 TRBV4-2 CASSQAGDTDTQYF
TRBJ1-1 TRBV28 CATKDRGTEAFF
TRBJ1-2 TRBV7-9 CAIEPTGGDFGYTF
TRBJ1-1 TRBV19 CASSRPDRGAEAFF
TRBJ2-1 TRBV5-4 CASSSGASGSIYEQFF
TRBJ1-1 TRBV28 CASRSRLNTEAFF
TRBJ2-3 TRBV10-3 CATSRDEDTQYF
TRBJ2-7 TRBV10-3 CAISEGRGRYEQYF
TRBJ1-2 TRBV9 CASSVIPRTGLGGYTF